Listed below are T cell receptor beta chains from one sample, sequenced in a study of blood T cell repertoires in COVID-19. The repertoire was sequenced with immunoSEQ multiplex PCR; TCRdb's copy has only in-frame clones and lacks some. The data show tens of thousands of clones, roughly 91% seen once. Sequences were obtained from peripheral blood. The receptor source for this set is a human donor in a cohort sampled during active COVID-19. Both conserved end residues are part of each CDR3. D genes are given only for firm matches. Expanded clones get a size class; other rows say once, few or many, or leave the size out.

abundance | j_gene | d_gene | v_gene | CDR3aa | CDR3nt
NA | TRBJ1-2 | NA | TRBV19 | CASSMVGGEGGYTF | TGTGCCAGTAGTATGGTCGGGGGTGAAGGGGGCTACACCTTC
NA | TRBJ1-1 | NA | TRBV5-1 | CASSSDLGTEAFF | TGCGCCAGCAGCTCGGACTTGGGCACTGAAGCTTTCTTT
NA | TRBJ2-1 | TRBD2 | TRBV7-2 | CASSLVPGGRYNEQFF | TGTGCCAGCAGCTTAGTTCCGGGAGGACGATACAATGAGCAGTTCTTC
NA | TRBJ2-3 | TRBD2 | TRBV9 | CASSAGTRASDTQYF | TGTGCCAGCAGCGCCGGGACTAGGGCGTCCGATACGCAGTATTTT
NA | TRBJ2-7 | TRBD1 | TRBV5-1 | CASSSTGTGFSYEQYF | TGCGCCAGCAGCTCCACCGGGACAGGGTTTTCCTACGAGCAGTACTTC
NA | TRBJ2-1 | TRBD1 | TRBV27 | CASSLVVTSTGNDEQFF | TGTGCCAGCAGTTTAGTAGTCACGTCGACAGGGAACGATGAGCAGTTCTTC
NA | TRBJ2-1 | TRBD2 | TRBV27 | CASSAPGLGKGAYNEQFF | TGTGCCAGCAGTGCTCCGGGACTAGGGAAAGGAGCCTACAATGAGCAGTTCTTC
NA | TRBJ2-3 | TRBD1 | TRBV5-4 | CASSTGQSFPDTQYF | TGTGCCAGCAGTACGGGACAGTCGTTCCCAGATACGCAGTATTTT
NA | TRBJ1-1 | NA | TRBV3-1/TRBV3-2 | CASSLGQMNTEAFF | TGTGCCAGCAGCCTCGGACAGATGAACACTGAAGCTTTCTTT
NA | TRBJ2-3 | TRBD2 | TRBV11-2 | CASSSEVSGSTDTQYF | TGTGCCAGCAGCTCTGAGGTTAGCGGGAGTACAGATACGCAGTATTTT
NA | TRBJ2-7 | NA | TRBV10-3 | CAISGGSYEQYF | TGTGCCATCAGTGGAGGGTCCTACGAGCAGTACTTC
NA | TRBJ1-5 | TRBD1 | TRBV19 | CASSSSVMGQVRNSNQPQHF | TGTGCCAGTAGTAGCTCCGTAATGGGACAGGTACGAAATAGCAATCAGCCCCAGCATTTT
few | TRBJ1-2 | NA | TRBV14 | CASSQGSGVDYGYTF | TGTGCCAGCAGCCAAGGATCGGGGGTAGACTATGGCTACACCTTC
NA | TRBJ2-7 | TRBD1 | TRBV11-2 | CASSRGQGSGEQYF | TGTGCCAGCAGCAGGGGACAGGGGTCGGGCGAGCAGTACTTC
NA | TRBJ2-1 | NA | TRBV27 | CASSLGPLNEQFF | TGTGCCAGCAGTCTGGGGCCCCTCAATGAGCAGTTCTTC
NA | TRBJ2-3 | TRBD2 | TRBV27 | CASSFLSGLAGDLGSTDTQYF | TGTGCCAGCAGTTTTTTAAGTGGACTAGCGGGAGATTTAGGGAGCACAGATACGCAGTATTTT
NA | TRBJ2-7 | TRBD1 | TRBV11-2 | CASSFPGTAPVHEQYF | TGTGCCAGCAGCTTCCCCGGGACAGCCCCCGTCCACGAGCAGTACTTC
NA | TRBJ2-6 | TRBD2 | TRBV15 | CATSRAGLADGANVLTF | TGTGCCACCAGCAGGGCGGGACTAGCTGATGGGGCCAACGTCCTGACTTTC
NA | TRBJ2-1 | NA | TRBV6-1 | CASSVFHSFGSPSYNEQFF | TGTGCCAGCAGTGTTTTCCACTCTTTCGGGAGCCCTTCCTACAATGAGCAGTTCTTC
NA | TRBJ2-6 | NA | TRBV5-4 | CASSSRGGFGANVLTF | TGTGCCAGCAGCTCTCGAGGGGGATTTGGGGCCAACGTCCTGACTTTC
NA | TRBJ2-1 | TRBD2 | TRBV24-1 | CATSPSRAGAYNEQFF | TGTGCCACCAGTCCCTCCCGGGCGGGAGCATACAATGAGCAGTTCTTC
NA | TRBJ2-3 | TRBD2 | TRBV9 | CASSAQSSGRAKDTQYF | TGTGCCAGCAGCGCCCAATCTAGCGGGAGGGCCAAAGATACGCAGTATTTT
once | TRBJ1-5 | NA | TRBV19 | CASSIQGNNQPQHF | TGTGCCAGTAGTATCCAGGGCAACAATCAGCCCCAGCATTTT
NA | TRBJ2-7 | TRBD2 | TRBV14 | CASSQDRITRTSGREHEQYF | TGTGCCAGCAGCCAAGATAGAATAACTAGGACTAGCGGGAGGGAGCACGAGCAGTACTTC
once | TRBJ2-5 | TRBD2 | TRBV11-3 | CASSLGTSGQETQYF | TGTGCCAGCAGCTTAGGGACTAGCGGCCAAGAGACCCAGTACTTC
NA | TRBJ2-6 | TRBD2 | TRBV19 | CASSGPSGTNSGANVLTF | TGTGCCAGTAGTGGGCCTAGCGGGACGAACTCTGGGGCCAACGTCCTGACTTTC
NA | TRBJ2-4 | TRBD2 | TRBV9 | CASSVGLAGGPVIQYF | TGTGCCAGCAGCGTAGGTCTAGCGGGAGGGCCGGTGATTCAGTACTTC
NA | TRBJ1-5 | NA | TRBV28 | CASSQRLSGNQPQHF | TGTGCCAGCAGTCAGCGTCTGAGTGGCAATCAGCCCCAGCATTTT
once | TRBJ2-6 | TRBD2 | TRBV4-2 | CASSLGLAGGAGANVLTF | TGTGCCAGCAGCTTAGGACTAGCGGGAGGAGCCGGGGCCAACGTCCTGACTTTC
NA | TRBJ2-7 | NA | TRBV11-2 | CASSQGGDYEQYF | TGTGCCAGCAGCCAGGGGGGAGACTACGAGCAGTACTTC
NA | TRBJ2-1 | TRBD2 | TRBV7-3 | CASSPGLAGNNEQFF | TGTGCCAGCAGTCCGGGACTAGCGGGAAACAATGAGCAGTTCTTC
NA | TRBJ2-3 | TRBD1 | TRBV24-1 | CATSDLGQGSTDTQYF | TGTGCCACCAGTGATTTGGGACAGGGCAGCACAGATACGCAGTATTTT
NA | TRBJ2-5 | TRBD2 | TRBV3-1/TRBV3-2 | CASSHEGLAGRSGTQYF | TGTGCCAGCAGCCACGAGGGACTAGCGGGACGATCGGGGACCCAGTACTTC